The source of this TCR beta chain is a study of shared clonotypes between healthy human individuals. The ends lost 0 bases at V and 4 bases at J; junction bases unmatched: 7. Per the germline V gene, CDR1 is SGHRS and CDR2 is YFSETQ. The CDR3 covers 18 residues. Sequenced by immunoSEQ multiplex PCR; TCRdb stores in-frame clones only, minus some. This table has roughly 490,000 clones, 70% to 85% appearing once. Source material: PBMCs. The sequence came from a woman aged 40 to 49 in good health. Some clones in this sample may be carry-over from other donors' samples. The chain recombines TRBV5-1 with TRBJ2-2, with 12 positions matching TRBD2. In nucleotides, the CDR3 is TGCGCCAGCAGCTTGGTGGGACTAGCGGGTTCGGGCACCGGGGAGCTGTTTTTT. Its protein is CASSLVGLAGSGTGELFF. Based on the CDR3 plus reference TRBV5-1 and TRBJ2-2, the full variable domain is KAGVTQTPRYLIKTRGQQVTLSCSPISGHRSVSWYQQTPGQGLQFLFEYFSETQRNKGNFPGRFSGRQFSNSRSEMNVSTLELGDSALYLCASSLVGLAGSGTGELFFGEGSRLTVL.